These 20 T cell receptor beta chains were all obtained from the same sample, sequenced in a study of T cell responses to AZD1222 COVID-19 vaccine. TCRdb's copy holds only in-frame clones and misses some; the assay was immunoSEQ multiplex PCR. Here the sample spans 90,000 to 120,000 clones, approximately 90% being singletons. Here the sequenced sample was peripheral blood, taken on day 0 of AZD1222 vaccination. These receptors all come from an adult in good health.

The gene calls are TRBV5-4 and TRBJ2-7, with 9 bases that match TRBD1. Germline V gene sequence: CDR1 SGHNT, CDR2 YYREEE (reference sequence). V gave up 0 bases and J gave up 7 bases; unmatched junction bases: 11. There are 16 residues in the CDR3. The CDR3 sequence: CASSLAPGQGGEEQYF. Here the CDR3 DNA reads TGTGCCAGCAGCTTGGCACCGGGACAGGGCGGAGAGGAGCAGTACTTC.

Here the CDR3 reads CASRHSGTANTGELFF. CDR3 in DNA: TGTGCCAGCAGACACTCCGGGACGGCGAACACCGGGGAGCTGTTTTTT. The chain has TRBV7-2 and TRBJ2-2; tentatively, D is TRBD1 or TRBD2 (5 bases each). Germline values: CDR1 SGHTA, CDR2 FQGNSA. The ends were cut back, 6 bases at V and 0 bases at J, with 14 bases in the middle. The CDR3 consists of 16 residues.

The rearrangement joins TRBV3-1 (or the pseudogene TRBV3-2) to TRBJ1-1; D call uncertain. Trimming shortened V by 0 bases and J by 7 bases, and 12 bases separated the two germline ends. Per the germline V gene, CDR1 is LGHDT and CDR2 is YNNKEL (reference sequence). The CDR3 has 14 amino acids. The DNA of the CDR3 is TGTGCCAGCAGCCAAGAGCTTAATCGTATTGAAGCTTTCTTT. Protein product: CASSQELNRIEAFF.

The rearrangement links TRBV5-6 to TRBJ2-6, with D hard to call. CDR3 length: 13 amino acids. V was pared by 1 base and J by 4 bases, with 3 bases between. The V gene's germline CDR1 is SGHDT and CDR2 YYEEEE. The CDR3 loop is CASSLRGANVLTF. The CDR3 DNA reads TGTGCCAGCAGCTTGAGGGGGGCCAACGTCCTGACTTTC.

The chain couples TRBV10-3 to TRBJ2-7; 8 positions match TRBD1. Germline V gene lookup returns CDR1 ENHRY and CDR2 SYGVKD. V lost 9 bases and J lost 3; bases outside the gene matches: 16. This CDR3 has 16 amino acids. DNA of the CDR3: TGTGCCATTAGAGAGTCAATGACAGGGGTTCTCTACGAGCAGTACTTC. This translates into CAIRESMTGVLYEQYF.

The table lists this clone with a count of one. The rearrangement joins TRBV6-5 to TRBJ2-7; tentatively, D is TRBD2 (5 bases). The CDR3 is made up of 13 amino acids. Germline loops: CDR1 MNHEY, CDR2 SVGAGI. Trimming stripped 7 bases from V and 6 bases from J, with 16 bases between. The CDR3, as DNA: TGTGCCAGCATGGCCGGAGGCCCTGGCGAGCAGTACTTC. The encoded protein is CASMAGGPGEQYF.

The chain links TRBV12-3 or TRBV12-4 to TRBJ2-1; D is uncertain. CDR3 length: 12 residues. V was cut by 2 bases and J by 9 bases, with 8 bases left in between. The CDR3 DNA reads TGTGCCAGCAGTTTATCACGAATTGAGCAGTTCTTC. Its protein product is CASSLSRIEQFF.

For the CDR3, the DNA is TGTGCCAGCAGTTGGACAGGGACAGATACGCAGTATTTT. This translates into CASSWTGTDTQYF. V gene TRBV6-5 combines with J gene TRBJ2-3, with TRBD1 matching 8 bases. Germline assignment: CDR1 MNHEY and CDR2 SVGAGI. J was trimmed by 3 bases and V by 4 bases; bases with no gene match: 0. The CDR3 is 13 residues long.

This chain connects TRBV7-3 to TRBJ2-6; 7 bases map to TRBD1. Germline V lookup: CDR1 SGHTA, CDR2 FQGTGA. The CDR3 covers 18 residues. The ends lost 5 bases at V and 0 bases at J; junction bases unmatched: 10. In nucleotides, the CDR3 is TGTGCCAGCAGCGTGACCGGGACAGCGATCTCTGGGGCCAACGTCCTGACTTTC. It codes for CASSVTGTAISGANVLTF. The full variable domain, its missing parts supplied by reference TRBV7-3 and TRBJ2-6, is GAGVSQTPSNKVTEKGKYVELRCDPISGHTALYWYRQSLGQGPEFLIYFQGTGAADDSGLPNDRFFAVRPEGSVSTLKIQRTERGDSAVYLCASSVTGTAISGANVLTFGAGSRLTVL.

This chain links TRBV7-9 with TRBJ1-3; a possible D gene is TRBD1 (5 bases). The length of the CDR3 is 15 residues. The germline V gene has CDR1 SEHNR and CDR2 FQNEAQ (reference sequence). Trimming removed 5 bases from V and 1 base from J, with 12 bases in between. DNA of the CDR3: TGTGCCAGCAGCCCCGACGCAGGGTCTGGAAACACCATATATTTT. This codes for CASSPDAGSGNTIYF.

DNA of the CDR3: TGCAGTGCTAGTGGACAGCATAGCAATCAGCCCCAGCATTTT. Protein sequence: CSASGQHSNQPQHF. The chain uses TRBV20-1 and TRBJ1-5; TRBD1 might be the D (6 bases). The V and J ends lost 3 bases and 0 bases respectively, with 9 bases between them. The germline gives CDR1 DFQATT, CDR2 SNEGSKA (reference sequence). The CDR3 length is 14 residues.

The rearrangement joins TRBV4-1 to TRBJ2-2; a possible D gene is TRBD1 (6 bases). This CDR3 contains 20 residues. Per germline, CDR1 MGHRA and CDR2 YSYEKL. With 1 base removed from V and 7 bases from J, the gap between germline ends came to 28 bases. Written as DNA, the CDR3 is TGCGCCAGCAGCCAAGCTGGATTAGATCCGGGACAATGGATTGACGGGGAGCTGTTTTTT. The encoded protein is CASSQAGLDPGQWIDGELFF.

The chain is built from TRBV9 and TRBJ1-2; D gene uncertain. The CDR3 has 16 residues. Germline V gene sequence: CDR1 SGDLS, CDR2 YYNGEE. Trimming stripped 1 base from V and 2 bases from J, with 15 bases between. The CDR3 DNA reads as TGTGCCAGCAGCGTAAACCCGAGAGGGTCGAACTATGGCTACACCTTC. Its translation is CASSVNPRGSNYGYTF. The entire variable domain, with the rest obtained from reference TRBV9 and TRBJ1-2, is as follows: DSGVTQTPKHLITATGQRVTLRCSPRSGDLSVYWYQQSLDQGLQFLIQYYNGEERAKGNILERFSAQQFPDLHSELNLSSLELGDSALYFCASSVNPRGSNYGYTFGSGTRLTVV.

This chain connects TRBV11-2 to TRBJ2-2; D gene uncertain. CDR3 length: 13 amino acids. V was trimmed by 4 bases and J by 0 bases, leaving 3 bases between them. The V gene's germline CDR1 is SGHAT and CDR2 FQNNGV. As DNA, the CDR3 is TGTGCCAGCAGCTCCTCGAACACCGGGGAGCTGTTTTTT. This translates into CASSSSNTGELFF.

The rearrangement uses TRBV27 and TRBJ2-3; possible D gene TRBD2, 5 bases. Trimming left V 2 bases short and J 4 bases short, with 13 bases between. The CDR3 runs 15 residues. Germline CDR1 MNHEY, CDR2 SMNVEV (reference sequence). The CDR3 DNA sequence: TGTGCCAGCAGTTTAATTCAGGAGAGGGCAGATACGCAGTATTTT. Protein product: CASSLIQERADTQYF.

CDR3 loop: CASSLPLATGYGYTF. Written as DNA, the CDR3 is TGTGCCAGCAGCTTGCCTCTGGCGACAGGTTATGGCTACACCTTC. This chain uses TRBV5-4 with TRBJ1-2; a weak D match, TRBD1 (6 bases). Between the trimmed V and J ends, which lost 1 base and 5 bases, there was a span of 15 bases. This CDR3 is 15 amino acids long. CDR1 and CDR2 from the germline V gene are SGHNT and YYREEE (reference sequence).

This chain connects TRBV12-5 to TRBJ2-2; D possibly corresponds to TRBD1 (6 bases). This CDR3 spans 15 amino acids. Germline CDR1 is LGHNT and CDR2 is FRNRAP. Trimming took off 6 bases at V and 3 bases at J, with 14 bases between the two ends. CDR3 sequence (DNA): TGTGCTAGTGGGTCCGGGACAACCGACACCGGGGAGCTGTTTTTT. Its translation: CASGSGTTDTGELFF.

CDR3 nucleotides: TGTGCCAGCAGCTCAGCGAGGGGCCCCTACAATGAGCAGTTCTTC. Translating it yields CASSSARGPYNEQFF. The chain is built from TRBV11-2 and TRBJ2-1, with D perhaps TRBD1 or TRBD2 (5 bases each). The V gene's germline CDR1 is SGHAT and CDR2 FQNNGV. Trimming removed 4 bases at V and 2 bases at J, with 12 bases between. CDR3 size: 15 residues.

V usage is TRBV7-2 and J usage is TRBJ1-5; possibly TRBD1 for D (6 bases). The CDR3 consists of 14 residues. V was clipped by 1 base and J by 6 bases, with 10 bases between them. Germline lookup yields CDR1 SGHTA and CDR2 FQGNSA. CDR3 protein: CASSLVKGGQPQHF. The CDR3 nucleotides are TGTGCCAGCAGCTTAGTTAAAGGGGGTCAGCCCCAGCATTTT. Full variable domain (missing parts from reference TRBV7-2 and TRBJ1-5): GAGVSQSPSNKVTEKGKDVELRCDPISGHTALYWYRQSLGQGLEFLIYFQGNSAPDKSGLPSDRFSAERTGGSVSTLTIQRTQQEDSAVYLCASSLVKGGQPQHFGDGTRLSIL.

The J gene is TRBJ2-1, the V gene TRBV7-9, with D hard to call. V was clipped by 5 bases and J by 0 bases, with 8 bases between them. Germline V lookup: CDR1 SEHNR, CDR2 FQNEAQ (reference sequence). This CDR3 has 14 residues. The CDR3 loop reads CASSPISSYNEQFF. The CDR3 DNA follows: TGTGCCAGCAGCCCGATTAGCTCCTACAATGAGCAGTTCTTC.